Listed below are T cell receptor beta chains from one sample, sequenced in a study of T cell repertoires in ileal Crohn's disease. Here immunoSEQ multiplex PCR was the method, and the copy in TCRdb shows in-frame clones only, minus some. Of 10,000 to 15,000 clones listed, approximately 80% are singletons. Source material: ileal tissue. The receptors here all came from an adult with Crohn's disease. Both conserved end residues are part of each CDR3. The order of the fields is clone size, J gene, V gene, D gene, CDR3 DNA, CDR3 protein. A D gene is named only where the DNA matches it firmly. For some rows the clone size is stated as once, few or many, or as a class when expanded; others skip it.

NA,TRBJ1-1,TRBV6-1,NA,TGTGCCAGCAGTGCCAGTACGCTCGGAGACACTGAAGCTTTCTTT,CASSASTLGDTEAFF
NA,TRBJ1-6,TRBV23-1,NA,TGCGCCAGCAGTCAATCGGGCCCCTCCTATAATTCACCCCTCCACTTT,CASSQSGPSYNSPLHF
NA,TRBJ1-6,TRBV7-2,NA,TGTGCCAGCAGCTTAAATCCCCATCCACCCCTCCACTTT,CASSLNPHPPLHF
NA,TRBJ2-3,TRBV2,NA,TGTGCCAGCAGTGACGGGTTCGATACGCAGTATTTT,CASSDGFDTQYF
NA,TRBJ2-3,TRBV28,TRBD2,TGTGCCAGCAGTCCGAGGGGACTAGCGGGAAATGCAGATACGCAGTATTTT,CASSPRGLAGNADTQYF
NA,TRBJ1-1,TRBV7-2,NA,TGTGCCAGCAGCGGAGGGCGGAACACTGAAGCTTTCTTT,CASSGGRNTEAFF
once,TRBJ2-3,TRBV19,NA,TGTGCCAGTAGTAAGGAGAGGGCAGATACGCAGTATTTT,CASSKERADTQYF
NA,TRBJ1-6,TRBV28,TRBD1,TGTGCCAGCAGTCTTTTTATACGACAGGGTGATGGTTCACCCCTCCACTTT,CASSLFIRQGDGSPLHF
NA,TRBJ1-1,TRBV2,NA,TGTGCCAGCAGTGAAGGTTCCAGGGAGGACACTGAAGCTTTCTTT,CASSEGSREDTEAFF
NA,TRBJ1-1,TRBV19,TRBD1,TGTGCCAGTAGACCCGAAGGGACAGGGTTGAACACTGAAGCTTTCTTT,CASRPEGTGLNTEAFF
NA,TRBJ2-3,TRBV28,TRBD2,TGTGCCACTTCCGGGACTAGCGGGAGAAAGGAGGCAGCGAACACAGATACGCAGTATTTT,CATSGTSGRKEAANTDTQYF
NA,TRBJ1-4,TRBV9,TRBD1,TGTGCCAGCAGCTACAGGGGAACTAATGAAAAACTGTTTTTT,CASSYRGTNEKLFF
once,TRBJ1-4,TRBV28,TRBD1,TGTGCCAGCAGTATCGCTACAGGGGGCAGCCTCAAAAAACTGTTTTTT,CASSIATGGSLKKLFF
few,TRBJ1-5,TRBV6-5,NA,TGTGCCAGCAGCCCGACAGGAGGCATCAATCAGCCCCAGCATTTT,CASSPTGGINQPQHF
NA,TRBJ2-2,TRBV5-1,NA,TGCGCCAGCAGCTGGGGAGACACCGGGGAGCTGTTTTTT,CASSWGDTGELFF
NA,TRBJ2-7,TRBV6-1,NA,TGTGCCAGCAGGACTGATCTGACGAGGTACGAGCAGTACTTC,CASRTDLTRYEQYF
NA,TRBJ2-7,TRBV5-4,NA,TGTGCCAGCAGCTTGTCGGGGGTCCACGAGCAGTACTTC,CASSLSGVHEQYF
NA,TRBJ2-5,TRBV10-3,NA,TGTGCCATCGCCGCCAGGGAACGAGAGACCCAGTACTTC,CAIAARERETQYF